This TCR beta chain comes out of a study of T cells after yellow fever vaccination. Study conclusions and caveats: Most primary-vaccination clones recurred post-booster (about 96% CD4, roughly 90% CD8). Of the clonotypes, a small share occurred in both CD4 and CD8 compartments.

Synthesis of TCR cDNA relied on 5'RACE template switching, which attached a universal primer site and UMIs. TCRdb ran MiXCR on the 5' RACE reads and lists one entry per CDR3 protein. The sample gives under 700,000 distinct CDR3 sequences, roughly a sixth of which show up once; approximately 15% is in the top ten. The V gene end was trimmed by 4 bases and the J gene end by 3 bases; junction bases not matched to a gene: 4. From germline, CDR1 is SGHNT and CDR2 YENEEA. This CDR3 region has 14 residues. This clonotype was detected only a few times. Its specificity is unknown. Sample: PBMCs, taken around 5 days after the first yellow fever vaccination. This TCR was sampled from a man in his late teens or twenties who received the YFV17D yellow fever vaccine. The V call is TRBV11-3, the J call TRBJ2-7; 9 bases match TRBD1. The CDR3 nucleotides read TGTGCCAGCAGCTCCCCGGACAGGGGCTACGAGCAGTACTTC. Encoded protein: CASSSPDRGYEQYF.